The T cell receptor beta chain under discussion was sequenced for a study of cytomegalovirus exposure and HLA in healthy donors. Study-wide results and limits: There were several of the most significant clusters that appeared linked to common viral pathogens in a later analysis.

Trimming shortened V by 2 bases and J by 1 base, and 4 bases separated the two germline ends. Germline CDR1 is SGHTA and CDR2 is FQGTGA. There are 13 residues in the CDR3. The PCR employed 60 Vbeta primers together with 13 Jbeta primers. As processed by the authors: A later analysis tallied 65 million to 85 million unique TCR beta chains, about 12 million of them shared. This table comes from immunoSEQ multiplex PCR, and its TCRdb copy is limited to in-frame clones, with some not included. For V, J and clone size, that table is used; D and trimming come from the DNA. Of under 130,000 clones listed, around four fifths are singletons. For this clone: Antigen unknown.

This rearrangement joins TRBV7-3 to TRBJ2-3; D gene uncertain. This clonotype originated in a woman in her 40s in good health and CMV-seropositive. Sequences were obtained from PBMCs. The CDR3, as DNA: TGTGCCAGCAGCTTAGTAGGCACAGATACGCAGTATTTT. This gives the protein CASSLVGTDTQYF.